This TCR beta chain was captured in a study of blood T cell repertoires in COVID-19. In germline, CDR1 is MNHEY, CDR2 SVGAGI. The CDR3 is 15 amino acids. With 0 bases removed from V and 8 bases from J, the gap between germline ends came to 11 bases. The method was immunoSEQ multiplex PCR; TCRdb's version includes in-frame clones alone and lacks a portion of them. Altogether 75,000 to 90,000 clones are present, around four fifths being singletons, with the ten largest covering more than 15%. Input material: peripheral blood. V usage is TRBV6-5 and J usage is TRBJ1-6, with D possibly matching TRBD1 (5 bases). The clonotype was recovered from a man at least 80 years old with active or convalescent COVID-19. Written as DNA, the CDR3 is TGTGCCAGCAGTTACTCGCCGGGGGTTGATTCACCCCTCCACTTT. It translates to CASSYSPGVDSPLHF.